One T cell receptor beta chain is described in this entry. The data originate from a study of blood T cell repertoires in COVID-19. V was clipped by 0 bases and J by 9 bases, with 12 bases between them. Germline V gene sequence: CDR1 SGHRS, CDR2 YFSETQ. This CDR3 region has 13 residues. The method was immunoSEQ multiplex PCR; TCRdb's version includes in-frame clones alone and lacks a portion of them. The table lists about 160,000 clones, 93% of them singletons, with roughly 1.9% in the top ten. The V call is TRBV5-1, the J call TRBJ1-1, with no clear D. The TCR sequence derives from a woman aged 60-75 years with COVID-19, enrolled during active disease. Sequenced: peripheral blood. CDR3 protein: CASSLGEAAKAFF. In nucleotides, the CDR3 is TGCGCCAGCAGCTTGGGGGAGGCGGCTAAAGCTTTCTTT.